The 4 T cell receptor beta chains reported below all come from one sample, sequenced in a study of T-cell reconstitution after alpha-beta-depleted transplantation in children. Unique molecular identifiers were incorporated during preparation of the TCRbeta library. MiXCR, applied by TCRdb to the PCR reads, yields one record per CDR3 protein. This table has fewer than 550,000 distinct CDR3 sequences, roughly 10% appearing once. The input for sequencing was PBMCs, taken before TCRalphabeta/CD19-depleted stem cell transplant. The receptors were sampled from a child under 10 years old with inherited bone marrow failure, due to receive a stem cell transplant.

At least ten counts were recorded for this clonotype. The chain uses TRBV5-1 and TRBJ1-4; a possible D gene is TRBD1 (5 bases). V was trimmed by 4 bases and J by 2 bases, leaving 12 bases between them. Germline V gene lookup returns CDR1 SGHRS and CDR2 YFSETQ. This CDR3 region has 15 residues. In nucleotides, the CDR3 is TGCGCCAGCAGCCCGGAAGACAGTACTAATGAAAAACTGTTTTTT. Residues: CASSPEDSTNEKLFF.

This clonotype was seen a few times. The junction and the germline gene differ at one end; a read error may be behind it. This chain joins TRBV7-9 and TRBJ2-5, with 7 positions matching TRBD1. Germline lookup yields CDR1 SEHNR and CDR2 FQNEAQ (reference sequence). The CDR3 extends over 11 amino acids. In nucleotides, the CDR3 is TGTGCCAGCAGCTTAGTCGGGACAGTGGACTTC. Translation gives CASSLVGTVDF. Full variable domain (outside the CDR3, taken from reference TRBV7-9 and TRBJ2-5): DTGVSQNPRHKITKRGQNVTFRCDPISEHNRLYWYRQTLGQGPEFLTYFQNEAQLEKSRLLSDRFSAERPKGSFSTLEIQRTEQGDSAMYLCASSLVGTVDFGPGTRLLVL.

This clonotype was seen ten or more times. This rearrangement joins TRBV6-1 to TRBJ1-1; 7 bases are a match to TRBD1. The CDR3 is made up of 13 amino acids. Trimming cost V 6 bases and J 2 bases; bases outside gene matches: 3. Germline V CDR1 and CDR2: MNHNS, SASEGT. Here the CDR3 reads CASRTGANTEAFF. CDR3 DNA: TGTGCCAGCAGAACAGGGGCAAACACTGAAGCTTTCTTT.

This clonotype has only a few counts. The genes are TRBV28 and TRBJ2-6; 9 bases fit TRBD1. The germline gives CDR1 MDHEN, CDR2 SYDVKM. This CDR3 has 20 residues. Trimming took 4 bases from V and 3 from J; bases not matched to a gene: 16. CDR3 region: CASSSLWADRGDSGANVLTF. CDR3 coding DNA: TGTGCCAGCAGTTCCTTATGGGCGGACAGGGGTGATAGTGGGGCCAACGTCCTGACTTTC.